The rows below give T cell receptor beta chains drawn from one sample of a study of Ad26.COV2.S vaccination and SARS-CoV-2 variants. Sequenced by immunoSEQ multiplex PCR; TCRdb stores in-frame clones only, minus some. The table records about 370,000 clones, approximately 91% of them present only once. The material was peripheral blood, obtained in a trial of Ad26.COV2.S vaccine versus placebo. The receptor set was obtained from a person between 18 and 65 years old who received the Ad26.COV2.S COVID-19 vaccine or a placebo. Each CDR3 is given with its conserved first and last residue. Each record gives: D gene, clone size, V gene, J gene, CDR3 protein, CDR3 DNA. The D gene is left open where the match is weak. The size field is filled for only some rows; it gives once, few, many or a size class.

-,-,TRBV2,TRBJ2-5,CASTRDKQETQYF,TGTGCCAGCACCCGGGACAAACAAGAGACCCAGTACTTC
TRBD2,once,TRBV4-1,TRBJ2-1,CASSHRGEGSFNEQFF,TGCGCCAGCAGCCACCGCGGGGAGGGGAGTTTCAATGAGCAGTTCTTC
TRBD2,once,TRBV11-2,TRBJ2-1,CASSLVSSGYNEQFF,TGTGCCAGCAGCTTAGTCTCTAGCGGATACAATGAGCAGTTCTTC
-,-,TRBV9,TRBJ1-1,CASSAGFGVGTEAFF,TGTGCCAGCAGCGCGGGATTTGGGGTAGGCACTGAAGCTTTCTTT
-,-,TRBV11-3,TRBJ1-2,CASSFGDPLTF,TGTGCCAGCAGCTTTGGTGACCCGCTCACCTTC
-,few,TRBV25-1,TRBJ1-2,CASSEHAVNYGYTF,TGTGCCAGCAGCGAACACGCAGTTAACTATGGCTACACCTTC
TRBD1,-,TRBV11-1,TRBJ2-2,CASSRGQGNTGELFF,TGTGCCAGCAGCCGGGGACAGGGGAACACCGGGGAGCTGTTTTTT
TRBD2,-,TRBV29-1,TRBJ2-1,CSVEGMTSGSFEQFF,TGCAGCGTTGAAGGCATGACTAGCGGGAGTTTTGAGCAGTTCTTC
-,-,TRBV7-3,TRBJ2-1,CASSPSGAAAREQFF,TGTGCCAGCAGCCCCTCGGGAGCCGCCGCAAGGGAGCAGTTCTTC
-,-,TRBV9,TRBJ1-3,CASSVQAGADGNTIYF,TGTGCCAGCAGCGTACAAGCGGGGGCTGATGGAAACACCATATATTTT
-,-,TRBV6-1,TRBJ1-5,CASSEVGTALNQPQHF,TGTGCCAGCAGTGAAGTCGGCACCGCTCTCAATCAGCCCCAGCATTTT
-,once,TRBV30,TRBJ2-7,CAWSRASYEQYF,TGTGCCTGGAGTAGGGCATCCTACGAGCAGTACTTC
TRBD1,-,TRBV7-8,TRBJ2-7,CASSLLGTDIYEQYF,TGTGCCAGCAGCTTATTAGGGACAGACATTTACGAGCAGTACTTC
TRBD1,-,TRBV7-8,TRBJ1-2,CASSYRDRSYGYTF,TGTGCCAGCAGCTACCGGGACAGGTCCTATGGCTACACCTTC
TRBD2,-,TRBV5-6,TRBJ2-1,CASSFKTSGSFYNEQFF,TGTGCCAGCAGCTTTAAGACTAGCGGGAGTTTCTACAATGAGCAGTTCTTC
-,-,TRBV3-1/TRBV3-2,TRBJ1-1,CASSQAAEAFF,TGTGCCAGCAGCCAAGCAGCTGAAGCTTTCTTT
TRBD2,-,TRBV6-5,TRBJ2-7,CASRLGGGTYEQYF,TGTGCCAGCAGGCTAGGCGGGGGAACTTACGAGCAGTACTTC
TRBD1,-,TRBV25-1,TRBJ1-4,CASSARQGQREKLFF,TGTGCCAGCAGTGCCCGACAGGGCCAGAGAGAAAAACTGTTTTTT
TRBD1,-,TRBV10-3,TRBJ1-1,CAIRRGLDTEAFF,TGTGCCATCAGAAGGGGGCTTGACACTGAAGCTTTCTTT
TRBD1,-,TRBV6-5,TRBJ2-7,CASSRAQGGSYEQYF,TGTGCCAGCAGTCGCGCACAGGGGGGTTCCTACGAGCAGTACTTC
TRBD1,-,TRBV10-3,TRBJ2-7,CAISRDRGTYEQYF,TGTGCCATCAGCCGGGACAGGGGAACCTACGAGCAGTACTTC
-,-,TRBV6-5,TRBJ1-5,CASSYSYRSNQPQHF,TGTGCCAGCAGTTACTCTTATCGAAGCAATCAGCCCCAGCATTTT
-,-,TRBV30,TRBJ2-1,CAWSVQQEYNEQFF,TGTGCCTGGAGTGTACAACAGGAATACAATGAGCAGTTCTTC
-,-,TRBV12-3/TRBV12-4,TRBJ1-3,CASSLVHLRTIYF,TGTGCCAGCAGTTTAGTGCACCTACGTACCATATATTTT
-,-,TRBV29-1,TRBJ2-3,CSVEELTYTQYF,TGCAGCGTTGAAGAGCTGACTTATACGCAGTATTTT
TRBD1,once,TRBV12-3/TRBV12-4,TRBJ1-2,CASRRDRARGYTF,TGTGCCAGCAGGAGGGACAGGGCGAGAGGCTACACCTTC
-,-,TRBV7-9,TRBJ2-7,CASAGGPYEQYF,TGTGCCAGCGCCGGGGGCCCCTACGAGCAGTACTTC
TRBD1,once,TRBV2,TRBJ2-3,CASDRGRGTQYF,TGTGCCAGCGACAGGGGGCGAGGTACGCAGTATTTT